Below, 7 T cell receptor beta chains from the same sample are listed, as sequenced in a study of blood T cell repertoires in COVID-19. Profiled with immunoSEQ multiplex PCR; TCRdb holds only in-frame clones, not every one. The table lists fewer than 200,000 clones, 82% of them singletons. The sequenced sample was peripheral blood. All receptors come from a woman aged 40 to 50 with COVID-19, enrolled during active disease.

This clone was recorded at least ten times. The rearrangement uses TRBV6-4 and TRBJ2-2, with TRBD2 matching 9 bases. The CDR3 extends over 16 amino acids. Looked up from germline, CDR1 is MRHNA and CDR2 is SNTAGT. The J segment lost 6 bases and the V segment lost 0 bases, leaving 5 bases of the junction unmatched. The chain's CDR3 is CASSDSGTSSSGELFF. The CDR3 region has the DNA TGTGCCAGCAGTGACTCAGGGACTAGCAGTTCCGGGGAGCTGTTTTTT.

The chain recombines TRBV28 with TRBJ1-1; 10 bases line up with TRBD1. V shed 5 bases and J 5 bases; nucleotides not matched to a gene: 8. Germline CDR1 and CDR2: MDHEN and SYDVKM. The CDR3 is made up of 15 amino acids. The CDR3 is CASSTGQGVLTEAFF. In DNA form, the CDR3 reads TGTGCCAGCAGTACCGGACAGGGGGTTTTAACTGAAGCTTTCTTT.

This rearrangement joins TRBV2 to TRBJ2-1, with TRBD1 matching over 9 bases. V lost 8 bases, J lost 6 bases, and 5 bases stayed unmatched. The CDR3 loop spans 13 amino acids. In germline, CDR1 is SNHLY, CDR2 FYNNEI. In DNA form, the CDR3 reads TGTGCCAGCCTGAAGGACAGGGGCAATGAGCAGTTCTTC. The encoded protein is CASLKDRGNEQFF.

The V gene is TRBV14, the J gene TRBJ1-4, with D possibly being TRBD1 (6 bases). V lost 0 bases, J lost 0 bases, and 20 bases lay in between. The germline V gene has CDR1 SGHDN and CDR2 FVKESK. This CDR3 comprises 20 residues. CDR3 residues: CASSQDLLTGRGTTNEKLFF. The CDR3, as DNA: TGTGCCAGCAGCCAAGATTTACTTACGGGCAGGGGTACAACTAATGAAAAACTGTTTTTT.

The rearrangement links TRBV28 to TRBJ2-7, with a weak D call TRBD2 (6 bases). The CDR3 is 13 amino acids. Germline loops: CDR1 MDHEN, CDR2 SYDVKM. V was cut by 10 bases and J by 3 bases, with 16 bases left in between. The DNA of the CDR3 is TGTGCCACGGGGAGGACGGGGTTCTACGAGCAGTACTTC. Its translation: CATGRTGFYEQYF.

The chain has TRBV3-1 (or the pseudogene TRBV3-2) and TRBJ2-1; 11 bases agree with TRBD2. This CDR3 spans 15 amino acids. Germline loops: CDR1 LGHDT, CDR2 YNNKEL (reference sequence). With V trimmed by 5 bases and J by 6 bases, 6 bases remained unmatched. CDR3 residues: CASSKLAGESNEQFF. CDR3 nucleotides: TGTGCCAGCAGCAAACTAGCGGGAGAGAGCAATGAGCAGTTCTTC.

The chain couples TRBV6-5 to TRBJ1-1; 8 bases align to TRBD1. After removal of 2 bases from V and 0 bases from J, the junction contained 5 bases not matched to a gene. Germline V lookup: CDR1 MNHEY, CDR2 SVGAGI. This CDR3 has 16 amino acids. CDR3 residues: CASSYGTGNMNTEAFF. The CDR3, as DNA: TGTGCCAGCAGTTACGGGACAGGTAACATGAACACTGAAGCTTTCTTT.